Shown below are 9 T cell receptor beta chains from a single sample sequenced in a study of shared clonotypes between healthy human individuals. TCRdb's copy holds only in-frame clones and misses some; the assay was immunoSEQ multiplex PCR. The sample holds some 2.4 million clones, under 95% seen once. The specimen sequenced was naive CD4+ T cells from PBMCs. Subset: CD45RA+ positively selected. Receptors originate from a man between 18 and 35 years old in good health. Some clones in this sample may be carry-over from other donors' samples.

The V and J genes are TRBV7-9 and TRBJ2-1; the match to TRBD2 covers 7 bases. Losses at the gene ends were 0 bases for V and 7 bases for J; bases not matched to a gene: 3. CDR1 and CDR2 from the germline V gene are SEHNR and FQNEAQ (reference sequence). CDR3 length: 14 amino acids. CDR3 sequence reads: CASSLAGGQNEQFF. The CDR3 DNA reads as TGTGCCAGCAGCTTAGCGGGAGGGCAGAATGAGCAGTTCTTC.

CDR3 residues: CASSSPSRGADIQYF. The CDR3, as DNA: TGTGCCAGCAGTTCCCCTTCCCGGGGGGCGGACATTCAGTACTTC. This chain uses TRBV6-6 with TRBJ2-4, with a tentative D call TRBD2 (7 bases). Germline loops: CDR1 MNHNY, CDR2 SVGAGI (reference sequence). Trimming stripped 4 bases from V and 8 bases from J, with 18 bases between. The length of the CDR3 is 15 residues.

The genes are TRBV30 and TRBJ1-2; D gene ambiguous. Between the trimmed V and J ends, which lost 3 bases and 0 bases, there was a span of 11 bases. CDR3 size: 14 residues. Per germline, CDR1 GTSNPN and CDR2 SVGIG (reference sequence). The CDR3 DNA is TGTGCCTGGAGAACAGTGGGTACTAACTATGGCTACACCTTC. Its translation: CAWRTVGTNYGYTF.

V usage is TRBV27 and J usage is TRBJ2-7; the match to TRBD2 covers 8 bases. The CDR3 has 14 residues. CDR1 and CDR2 from the germline V gene are MNHEY and SMNVEV (reference sequence). After removal of 2 bases from V and 4 bases from J, the junction contained 4 bases not matched to a gene. CDR3 coding DNA: TGTGCCAGCAGTTTACTGTCGGGGGGGTACGAGCAGTACTTC. Its translation is CASSLLSGGYEQYF.

The J gene is TRBJ1-2, the V gene TRBV28, with TRBD1 matching over 7 bases. Germline V CDR1 and CDR2: MDHEN, SYDVKM. The CDR3 consists of 15 residues. After removal of 5 bases from V and 3 bases from J, the junction contained 9 bases not matched to a gene. The CDR3 region is CASSETGSNYYGYTF. Here the CDR3 DNA reads TGTGCCAGCAGTGAGACAGGGAGTAACTACTATGGCTACACCTTC.

This chain uses TRBV6-5 with TRBJ1-2, with 9 bases identical to TRBD1. This CDR3 comprises 16 residues. Germline CDR1 and CDR2: MNHEY and SVGAGI. V was clipped by 4 bases and J by 3 bases; unmatched bases: 9. The CDR3 region is CASSLLGTGRDYGYTF. The CDR3 DNA reads as TGTGCCAGCAGTTTACTCGGGACAGGGAGGGACTATGGCTACACCTTC.

This sequence joins TRBV28 and TRBJ2-4; 7 bases are shared with TRBD1. Germline assignment: CDR1 MDHEN and CDR2 SYDVKM. V trimming: 6 bases; J trimming: 5 bases; junction bases outside the gene matches: 7. This CDR3 is 14 amino acids long. For the CDR3, the DNA is TGTGCCAGCAGGGCAGGGGGTGGGCAAAACATTCAGTACTTC. This codes for CASRAGGGQNIQYF.

This clone was observed once. The V and J genes are TRBV28 and TRBJ2-5; 8 bases map to TRBD1. The J call may be faulty, since TRBJ2-7 better matches the DNA end. CDR3 length: 14 residues. Germline assignment: CDR1 MDHEN and CDR2 SYDVKM. DNA of the CDR3: TGTGCCAGCAGCACAGGGGGGAGTTCCTACGAGCAGTACTTC. Translated: CASSTGGSSYEQYF.

The rearrangement joins TRBV12-5 to TRBJ1-1, with 7 nucleotides matching TRBD1. With 6 bases clipped from V and 5 bases from J, the junction kept 9 bases outside the gene matches. The CDR3 is made up of 14 amino acids. Per the germline V gene, CDR1 is LGHNT and CDR2 is FRNRAP. This CDR3 is CASGPPGGGTEAFF. DNA for the CDR3: TGTGCTAGTGGCCCTCCAGGGGGAGGGACTGAAGCTTTCTTT. The full variable domain, rest sourced from reference TRBV12-5 and TRBJ1-1, is DARVTQTPRHKVTEMGQEVTMRCQPILGHNTVFWYRQTMMQGLELLAYFRNRAPLDDSGMPKDRFSAEMPDATLATLKIQPSEPRDSAVYFCASGPPGGGTEAFFGQGTRLTVV.